Following are 24 T cell receptor beta chains from one sample sequenced in a study of blood T cells in healthy people across ages. Primed by a sample-barcoded 5' primer and a J-beta primer mix, a second PCR proceeded for 7 to 11 cycles. MiXCR was run by TCRdb on the 5' RACE reads, yielding one entry per CDR3 protein. The sample lists about 1.7 million distinct CDR3 sequences; over 25% were seen once. Sequenced material: blood. These receptors were taken from a woman aged 25 to 39 in good health.

On this clonotype: A single base separates this from a much larger clone, so it may be a read error. The rearrangement links TRBV9 to TRBJ2-4; 9 nucleotides line up with TRBD1. V shed 0 bases and J 13 bases; nucleotides not matched to a gene: 11. Germline V gene lookup returns CDR1 SGDLS and CDR2 YYNGEE. The CDR3 is 15 amino acids. For the CDR3, the DNA is TGTGCCAGCAGCGTAGAGGGACAGGGACGCAATGAGCAGTACTTC. This encodes CASSVEGQGRNEQYF.

In this sample, this clonotype turned up once. The chain recombines TRBV29-1 with TRBJ1-1; tentative D call: TRBD1 (5 bases). Trimming took off 4 bases at V and 4 bases at J, with 16 bases between the two ends. The CDR3 is 14 amino acids. CDR1 SQVTM and CDR2 ANQGSEA come from the germline V gene. CDR3 region: CSVAHGTQGTEAFF. The DNA for the CDR3 is TGCAGCGTTGCCCATGGGACGCAAGGCACTGAAGCTTTCTTT.

For the CDR3, the DNA is TGTGCCAGCAGTCCTACAGGGGGTGGTAGCAATCAGCCCCAGCATTTT. Its translation is CASSPTGGGSNQPQHF. The gene calls are TRBV6-5 and TRBJ1-5; TRBD1 agrees at 8 bases. CDR3 length equals 16 residues. J gave up 0 bases and V 5 bases, and 6 bases lay outside the gene matches. Germline CDR1 reads MNHEY; CDR2 reads SVGAGI.

This clonotype was seen at least ten times. The V call is TRBV20-1, the J call TRBJ2-5, with D perhaps TRBD2 (7 bases). This CDR3 is 13 amino acids long. V was trimmed by 4 bases and J by 4 bases, leaving 13 bases between them. Germline V gives CDR1 DFQATT, CDR2 SNEGSKA (reference sequence). CDR3 loop: CSAIGQRGETQYF. The CDR3 nucleotides read TGCAGTGCTATAGGACAGCGGGGAGAGACCCAGTACTTC.

This clonotype has more than one count but fewer than ten. Written as DNA, the CDR3 is TGTGCCAGCAGCTCTACGCGACAGGGATCGGAAAAACTGTTTTTT. Translation: CASSSTRQGSEKLFF. The chain carries TRBV7-9 and TRBJ1-4, with 7 bases aligning to TRBD1. V dropped 4 bases and J dropped 8; count of bases not matched to a gene: 10. This CDR3 is built from 15 residues. CDR1 and CDR2 (germline): SEHNR, FQNEAQ (reference sequence).

This clonotype appeared many times. This chain uses TRBV4-1 with TRBJ2-1; tentatively, D is TRBD2 (5 bases). Trimming removed 6 bases at V and 6 bases at J, with 12 bases between. Germline CDR1 and CDR2: MGHRA and YSYEKL. The CDR3 covers 13 residues. CDR3 sequence (DNA): TGCGCCAGCAGTTCGGCGGGTATCAATGAGCAGTTCTTC. Translating it yields CASSSAGINEQFF.

J is TRBJ2-7 and V is TRBV29-1; TRBD2 matches at 14 bases. From germline, CDR1 is SQVTM and CDR2 ANQGSEA. The CDR3 totals 19 residues. The J segment lost 0 bases and the V segment lost 3 bases, leaving 13 bases of the junction unmatched. CDR3 sequence: CSVDGLTSGGALSSYEQYF. CDR3 DNA: TGCAGCGTTGATGGTTTGACTAGCGGGGGGGCATTGAGCTCCTACGAGCAGTACTTC.

This clonotype occurred many times. The chain is built from TRBV20-1 and TRBJ2-7; 7 positions match TRBD1. Germline V gene lookup returns CDR1 DFQATT and CDR2 SNEGSKA (reference sequence). With V trimmed by 4 bases and J by 3 bases, 3 bases remained unmatched. This CDR3 contains 12 residues. CDR3 loop: CSATRQGYEQYF. The DNA for the CDR3 is TGCAGTGCTACAAGACAGGGCTACGAGCAGTACTTC.

There are a few counts of this clonotype. This rearrangement joins TRBV7-2 to TRBJ1-2; 7 nucleotides line up with TRBD1. Looked up from germline, CDR1 is SGHTA and CDR2 is FQGNSA. The CDR3 has 17 residues. V lost 4 bases and J lost 5; bases outside the gene matches: 16. The CDR3 DNA reads TGTGCCAGCAGCTCGAGAATGACAGGGATGGGGATGTATGGCTACACCTTC. Encoded protein: CASSSRMTGMGMYGYTF.

This clonotype was seen repeatedly, ten times or more. The rearrangement joins TRBV5-1 to TRBJ2-1; 11 bases map to TRBD2. Germline V lookup: CDR1 SGHRS, CDR2 YFSETQ. The CDR3 totals 17 residues. Losses at the gene ends were 3 bases for V and 2 bases for J; bases not matched to a gene: 7. As DNA, the CDR3 is TGCGCCAGCAGCTCCCTTAGCGGGGGGGCCCCCTACAATGAGCAGTTCTTC. Amino acid sequence: CASSSLSGGAPYNEQFF.

This clonotype was recorded a few times. The chain links TRBV28 to TRBJ1-2; a weak D match, TRBD1 (5 bases). V shed 6 bases and J shed 8 bases, with 16 bases lying between them. The CDR3 is made up of 13 amino acids. Germline CDR1 MDHEN, CDR2 SYDVKM. CDR3 nucleotides: TGTGCCAGCAGCATAATGGGGGTGGGCGGCTACACCTTC. Translating gives CASSIMGVGGYTF.

This clonotype was detected a few times. The chain couples TRBV7-9 to TRBJ2-7, with D possibly matching TRBD1 (5 bases). The CDR3 consists of 15 residues. Germline V gene data show CDR1 as SEHNR and CDR2 as FQNEAQ (reference sequence). The V end lost 5 bases, the J end lost 6 bases, and 20 bases lay between the germline ends. CDR3 protein: CASSRAQGRGVEQYF. The CDR3 DNA reads TGTGCCAGCAGCCGGGCGCAGGGAAGGGGTGTCGAGCAGTACTTC.

V usage is TRBV7-9 and J usage is TRBJ2-5; 10 nucleotides agree with TRBD2. CDR3 size: 15 residues. Germline V gene lookup returns CDR1 SEHNR and CDR2 FQNEAQ (reference sequence). J was trimmed by 1 base and V by 11 bases; bases with no gene match: 10. The CDR3 sequence is CAGASGGPVQETQYF. The CDR3, as DNA: TGTGCCGGAGCTAGCGGGGGCCCCGTCCAAGAGACCCAGTACTTC.

This clonotype was observed many times. The rearrangement uses TRBV27 and TRBJ2-1; either TRBD1 or TRBD2 may fit D (5 bases each). The CDR3 has 14 residues. CDR1 and CDR2 (germline): MNHEY, SMNVEV (reference sequence). The V gene lost 3 bases and the J gene lost 7 bases, with 13 bases spanning the gap. Here the CDR3 reads CASSFGTGPNEQFF. The CDR3 nucleotides read TGTGCCAGCAGTTTCGGGACCGGGCCAAATGAGCAGTTCTTC.

The genes are TRBV20-1 and TRBJ2-3, with 9 bases identical to TRBD2. The germline V gene has CDR1 DFQATT and CDR2 SNEGSKA (reference sequence). This CDR3 has 12 amino acids. The DNA of the CDR3 is TGCAGCCTAGCGGGGAACACAGATACGCAGTATTTT. It yields the protein CSLAGNTDTQYF.

This clonotype was found a few times. The chain couples TRBV4-3 to TRBJ2-7; 7 nucleotides align to TRBD1. V gave up 3 bases and J gave up 3 bases; unmatched junction bases: 14. The CDR3 is made up of 17 amino acids. Germline values: CDR1 LGHNA, CDR2 YSLEER. For the CDR3, the DNA is TGCGCCAGCAGCCACCGACAAAGTGACAGGGATCTCTACGAGCAGTACTTC. This translates into CASSHRQSDRDLYEQYF.

The chain has TRBV7-2 and TRBJ2-7, with a possible D match to TRBD1 (5 bases). The CDR3 has 13 amino acids. V was clipped by 4 bases and J by 7 bases, with 14 bases between them. Germline lookup yields CDR1 SGHTA and CDR2 FQGNSA. The CDR3 DNA follows: TGTGCCAGCAGCTCCCAGGGATTGGGAGAGCAGTACTTC. Its protein product is CASSSQGLGEQYF.

The V and J genes are TRBV6-5 and TRBJ2-1, with 9 bases lining up with TRBD1. This CDR3 has 15 amino acids. V shed 6 bases, J shed 7 bases, and the junction held 10 bases outside the gene matches. Germline V CDR1 and CDR2: MNHEY, SVGAGI. The CDR3 DNA sequence: TGTGCCAGCAGGAAACAGGGGGCGTATTCGAATGAGCAGTTCTTC. This translates into CASRKQGAYSNEQFF.

This clonotype was recorded many times. V is TRBV27 and J is TRBJ2-4, with D possibly being TRBD2 (5 bases). Between the trimmed V and J ends, which lost 5 bases and 9 bases, there was a span of 11 bases. This CDR3 contains 12 residues. CDR1 MNHEY and CDR2 SMNVEV come from the germline V gene (reference sequence). CDR3 sequence reads: CASSTFRGIQYF. In DNA form, the CDR3 reads TGTGCCAGCAGTACATTTCGGGGCATTCAGTACTTC.

This clonotype was observed at least ten times. The CDR3 protein is CASREGAETQYF. The CDR3 coding sequence is TGTGCCAGCAGGGAGGGGGCGGAGACCCAGTACTTC. J is TRBJ2-5 and V is TRBV2; D might be TRBD1 (7 bases). Per the germline V gene, CDR1 is SNHLY and CDR2 is FYNNEI. CDR3 size: 12 residues. Trimming pared 6 bases from V and 5 bases from J, leaving 10 bases between.

The table lists this clonotype with many counts. The V gene is TRBV5-1, the J gene TRBJ2-5; D might be TRBD1 (5 bases). With 0 bases removed from V and 7 bases from J, the gap between germline ends came to 16 bases. The CDR3 consists of 15 residues. Germline V gene sequence: CDR1 SGHRS, CDR2 YFSETQ. The CDR3 nucleotides read TGCGCCAGCAGCTTGGCGGCTCCAGGGATCGGGACCCAGTACTTC. Translated, it gives CASSLAAPGIGTQYF.

This clonotype showed up just a few times. J is TRBJ2-5 and V is TRBV2; D is unclear. V dropped 7 bases and J dropped 3 bases, with 6 bases sitting between them. This CDR3 has 11 amino acids. CDR1 SNHLY and CDR2 FYNNEI come from the germline V gene. In DNA, the CDR3 is TGTGCCAGCAATGAGGAAGAGACCCAGTACTTC. It encodes CASNEEETQYF.

This clonotype was detected many times. The V and J genes are TRBV9 and TRBJ2-7; D possibly uses TRBD1 or TRBD2 (5 bases each). The CDR3 length is 13 residues. Trimming took 2 bases from V and 4 from J, leaving 10 bases between them. The germline gives CDR1 SGDLS, CDR2 YYNGEE. The CDR3 nucleotides are TGTGCCAGCAGCGTTTGGGACGGATACGAGCAGTACTTC. This encodes CASSVWDGYEQYF.

Many counts were recorded for this clonotype. A read error may account for a junction end that differs from germline. The rearrangement links TRBV4-1 to TRBJ1-1, with TRBD1 identical over 8 bases. This CDR3 has 14 residues. The germline CDR1 and CDR2 sequences are MGHRA and YSYEKL. The CDR3 DNA reads TGTGCCAGCAGCCCGGGACAGGCGAACACTGAAGCTTTCTTT. Its translation: CASSPGQANTEAFF.